The following is a TCR delta chain sequence with its context. This clone's antigen is unknown. The protein given by TCRdb reflects a much larger clone and differs at residue 3 from this DNA's translation, likely from a read error; the protein shown is the DNA's translation. The library came from RT-PCR. These reads were obtained on an Illumina MiSeq. Identical DNA sequences were merged into single rows after TCRdb reprocessed the public reads with CATT. The table for this sample lists 2,100 or so delta-chain clones; about 1.1% of them were counted only once. Of the sample, around 28% is held by the ten largest clones. These data are taken from a study of gamma-delta T cells after stem cell transplantation (TCRdb year 2016). Including cysteine and phenylalanine, the CDR3 has 18 amino acids. Of the read, only the CDR3 DNA is kept; its 54 bases are in frame from base 1. Via the germline V gene, CDR1 is GEAIGNYY and CDR2 EKD.

The sequencing input was gamma-delta T cells. Recombination connected TRDV2 to TRDJ1, and 7 junction bases match TRDD3. The sequence was collected from a human donor. It is not recorded whose cells these are; they may come from a transplant donor. For the CDR3, the sequence is CARDTVATGDPYTDKLIF. Read as DNA, the sequence is TGTGCCCGTGACACCGTAGCAACTGGGGACCCGTACACCGATAAACTCATCTTT.